This T cell receptor (beta chain) emerged from a study of cytomegalovirus exposure and HLA in healthy donors (dated by TCRdb to about 2017). General notes on the study: An earlier analysis of several hundred of the donors reported about 250 Gb of sequence data and around 120 million unique TCR beta sequences from about 200 million T cells. An early release covering roughly 580 HLA-typed donors comprised about 300 gigabases of sequencing data and around 86 million unique TCR sequences. Among the approximately 420 genotyped donors, about 85% belonged to the genetic ancestry cluster associated with self-reported Caucasian donors. The study aimed to test whether signatures of past pathogen exposure could be identified by cataloging public T cell receptors. The study profiled the T cell repertoires of about 720 subjects by immunosequencing and related them to cytomegalovirus serostatus. Besides the first cohort of approximately 710 subjects, a separate validation cohort made up of over 100 different subjects was used. High-throughput TCR immunosequencing, statistical association of individual TCRs with disease status, and machine learning were combined to predict cytomegalovirus infection status. In a later analysis, previously published TCR beta repertoires from hundreds of donors were re-analyzed and high-resolution HLA genotyping was added so that TCR occurrence patterns could be studied. The later analysis used no new phenotypic data to find candidate immune exposures, relying instead on TCR beta sequences and their occurrence across donors. In an earlier analysis of about 590 of the donors, high-throughput TCR beta sequencing was used to judge whether each TCR beta V gene segment behaved as functional or pseudogenic. Donor age, sex, ethnicity and CMV serostatus were compiled together with the repertoire data. A later genetic analysis used genome-wide SNP genotypes for about three fifths of the 666 donors, treating that subset as a discovery cohort. Every repertoire in the discovery cohort had been generated on one and the same sequencing platform. HLA typing included class I and class II loci at four-digit resolution. The number of typed donors differed by locus: roughly 620-640 for A, B, C, DRB1 and DQB1; 522 for DQA1; around 610 for DPA1; and around 490 for DPB1. Several DR-DQ haplotypes were handled as single units for association and clustering because linkage in the cohort was strong. On average, around 240,000 unique TCR beta nucleotide sequences were sequenced per donor among 300 to 500 genotyped donors of the cohort, with roughly 18% of those sequences being non-productive. Here is what the overall study found, with its caveats: The classifier was reported to diagnose cytomegalovirus status with high specificity and sensitivity in both the original and validation cohorts. About 17 rarely observed V segments, including chromosome 9 orphons, were excluded from the earlier analysis of a few hundred of the donors because counts were too low. According to a later analysis, parvovirus B19, influenza, CMV and Epstein-Barr virus appeared linked to several top co-occurrence clusters. HLA typing was unavailable for some donors at each locus, so association tests used only the typed subset. The study listed 150 to 200 TCR beta chains as associated with cytomegalovirus. Most TCR sequences were seen in very few donors, while some public TCRs were found in many individuals. Compared with equally common non-associated chains, HLA-associated TCR beta chains in a later analysis were more clonally expanded and had lower generation probabilities. V-gene and J-gene trimming of TCR beta chains was associated with a missense DCLRE1C variant in a later genetic analysis, and the association was replicated in an independent cohort. Linkage disequilibrium might explain the correlated functional status among segregating V segments, but an unknown experimental factor could not be ruled out. In an earlier analysis of approximately 590 of the donors, most TCR beta V segments appeared in productive rearrangements about 90% or about 30% of the time, broadly matching IMGT annotations. Some IMGT-functional V segments, including TRBV6-2 and TRBV6-3, could not be distinguished by the 87-base-pair reads and were therefore excluded. A further reported finding was that TCR beta sequences accurately predicted the HLA-A and HLA-B alleles for most subjects in the first cohort. This cohort had only TCR beta chains sequenced, and the lack of alpha or paired-chain data limited which features could be detected. A cluster of highly shared sequence variants was judged likely to be a technical artifact of the sequencing pipeline. Sequencing depth was assumed to be roughly uniform across donors in the presence/absence analyses, though that assumption may not hold. The only immune exposure information available for the cohort was CMV serostatus. When HLA alleles, especially DR and DQ, strongly co-occurred, TCR associations were difficult to assign to individual alleles. According to a later analysis, TCR association rates differed among HLA loci, with DRB1 alleles showing the most associated TCRs and HLA-C alleles showing the fewest. In a later analysis, around 17,000 TCR beta sequences were associated with specific HLA alleles at a false discovery rate of 0.05. The authors suggested that the approach could potentially be extended to other disease states and immunological phenotypes. In vitro tests confirmed that a few of the cytomegalovirus-associated TCR beta chains recognize cytomegalovirus antigens. According to a later genetic analysis, donors in an Asian-associated ancestry cluster had fewer N-insertions in productive TCRs than the roughly 700-donor mean. Most CMV-associated TCR beta chains appeared to be HLA-restricted in a later analysis, and the HLA associations seemed to be driven largely by CMV exposure.

Trimming takes 0 bases from V and 7 bases from J, and the germline ends sit 13 bases apart. There are 15 amino acids in the CDR3, from cysteine to phenylalanine inclusive. Of the read, only the CDR3 DNA is kept; its 45 bases are in frame from base 1. CDR1 SGHTA and CDR2 FQGTGA were looked up in the germline V gene. Library preparation used the immunoSEQ multiplex PCR assay. For the multiplex PCR, a mixture combining 60 forward primers for TCR Vbeta segments and 13 reverse primers for TCR Jbeta segments was used. The CDR3 region of rearranged TCR beta genes was amplified from genomic DNA by a multiplex PCR assay. Amplified TCR beta libraries were sequenced as 87-base-pair reads on the Illumina HiSeq System. Per the original workflow: Across the 700 or so repertoires, a later analysis counted 78 million or so unique TCR beta chains, 9 million to 14 million of which were shared by at least two donors. Raw reads were error-corrected and collapsed into unique sequences with a nearest-neighbor algorithm that merged closely related sequences to remove PCR and sequencing errors. V, D and J gene segments were assigned by aligning CDR3 sequences to IMGT reference sequences. For a sequence to be retained, a match of at least six nucleotides was required to both a V gene segment and a J gene segment. Rearrangements were classified as productive when the CDR3 lacked stop codons and remained in frame with V and J, and all other rearrangements were classified as non-productive. Following IMGT convention, CDR3 was defined as the stretch from the second conserved V-encoded cysteine to the conserved J-encoded phenylalanine. The earlier analysis of fewer than 700 of the donors excluded sequences that lacked an unambiguous match to a single V gene segment. In an earlier analysis of around 590 of the donors, a V segment was called functional when productive rearrangements were above 56.7%, and segregating when the standard deviation between donors exceeded 5%. To diagnose cytomegalovirus status from the catalog of TCR beta chain sequences, a statistical classification framework was built. In a later analysis, TCR nucleotide sequences were compared against IMGT/GENE-DB human TR gene sequences so that V and J genes could be assigned. A later analysis assigned CDR3 sequences and most-parsimonious VDJ recombination scenarios with the TCRdist pipeline. In a later analysis, every TCR beta chain was defined by the combination of its CDR3 amino acid sequence and its V-gene family, and reads without a unique V-gene family were dropped. A later analysis removed over 500 highly shared, low-generation-probability nucleotide sequences to deal with suspected cross-contamination and a sequencing artifact. A later analysis calculated a clonal expansion index for each public chain from normalized within-repertoire ranks of inferred template counts. A later analysis computed generation probabilities with a VDJ recombination model fitted to out-of-frame rearrangements, and checked the results against IGoR. In a later analysis, hypergeometric tests were used to score TCR-TCR, TCR-HLA and TCR-CMV co-occurrence, with a repertoire-size bias correction applied to TCR pairs. False discovery rates were estimated in a later analysis by permuting HLA or CMV assignments 20 times. A later analysis grouped co-occurring TCRs with DBSCAN, adding TCRdist sequence similarity when clustering within HLA-allele-positive subsets. For co-occurrence clustering, repertoires with fewer than 30,000 or more than 120,000 public chains were excluded, along with several repertoires with anomalous nucleotide sharing. Not all clones reach the TCRdb copy of this immuneACCESS table, which keeps in-frame sequences only. Checked studies attribute under half of the gap to unresolved V genes and leave the rest unexplained. The V and J calls and clone size come from that table; D and trimming were worked out from the DNA. The sample table lists 95,000 to 150,000 clones, over 15% of them with a count of one. The ten largest clones take up 1.5% to 2% of the sample.

Of note for this clone: Its antigen is not yet known. No much larger clone exists at a distance of one base, and base qualities are not known.

In total, 666 healthy bone marrow donors made up the cohort. At the time of sampling, every cohort member was nominally healthy, though immune exposures that went unrecorded were likely present. The donor was CMV seronegative and belonged to the group of approximately 320 seronegative cohort members. Each donor provided a peripheral blood sample, and peripheral blood mononuclear cells were used for TCR beta sequencing. The Qiagen DNeasy Blood Extraction Kit was used to extract genomic DNA from the blood cell samples. Input material: PBMCs. The sequence was obtained from a woman aged 18 to 35 in good health and CMV-seronegative. The chain uses TRBV7-3 and TRBJ2-1; a tentative D call is TRBD2 (6 bases match). The CDR3 has the sequence CASSLTRGRGNEQFF. In nucleotides, the sequence is TGTGCCAGCAGCTTAACCCGGGGGAGAGGGAATGAGCAGTTCTTC. Joined to the reference TRBV7-3 and TRBJ2-1 proteins, this CDR3 gives the full variable domain: GAGVSQTPSNKVTEKGKYVELRCDPISGHTALYWYRQSLGQGPEFLIYFQGTGAADDSGLPNDRFFAVRPEGSVSTLKIQRTERGDSAVYLCASSLTRGRGNEQFFGPGTRLTVL.